This paragraph reports one T cell receptor beta chain. This sample was taken from a study of blood T cell repertoires in COVID-19. Study-level information: Collection of acute and convalescent COVID-19 samples took place in the United States, Italy and Spain. In each case, the material was cDNA or gDNA derived from T cells, B-cell-depleted T cells, or PBMCs.

The CDR3 has 16 residues. Germline CDR1 reads MNHEY; CDR2 reads SVGEGT. V lost 0 bases, J lost 3 bases, and 14 bases lay in between. During active infection, Seattle patients enrolled and were then monitored through disease. Original methodology: Estimated nucleated cell counts came from reference gene primer amplification. Assay: immunoSEQ multiplex PCR; the TCRdb copy retains only in-frame clones and omits some. V, J and clone size were drawn from that table, and D and trimming were deduced from the DNA. Seen here are fewer than 300,000 clones, more than 85% observed once, and the top ten hold under 3%.

Specimen: peripheral blood. The sequence was obtained from a person aged 18 to 30 with COVID-19, enrolled during active disease. The chain recombines TRBV6-2 or TRBV6-3 with TRBJ1-2, with D possibly matching TRBD1 (6 bases). DNA of the CDR3: TGTGCCAGCAGTTACTCGGTCAGCGAGGGGGACTATGGCTACACCTTC. This gives the protein CASSYSVSEGDYGYTF.